This TCR beta chain derives from a study of blood T cell repertoires in COVID-19. Study background: Whether acute or convalescent, the COVID-19 samples came from the United States, Italy and Spain.

V lost 5 bases to trimming and J lost 6 bases, with 21 bases between them. Per the germline V gene, CDR1 is SGHRS and CDR2 is YFSETQ. The CDR3 consists of 15 residues. Sequencing used immunoSEQ multiplex PCR; TCRdb keeps in-frame clones, though not all of them. The sample carries around 200,000 clones, approximately 86% recorded once. The study recruited exposed participants who had met a COVID-19 case within 2 weeks before entry. The chain has TRBV5-1 and TRBJ2-7; D is perhaps TRBD2 (5 bases). The origin of this receptor is a woman aged 25-40 years who had been exposed to COVID-19. The sequenced sample was PBMCs or T cells enriched from blood (not recorded which). The CDR3 DNA reads TGCGCCAGCAGACCTCCCGCCAGCGGAGGTTCCGAGCAGTACTTC. Encoded protein: CASRPPASGGSEQYF.